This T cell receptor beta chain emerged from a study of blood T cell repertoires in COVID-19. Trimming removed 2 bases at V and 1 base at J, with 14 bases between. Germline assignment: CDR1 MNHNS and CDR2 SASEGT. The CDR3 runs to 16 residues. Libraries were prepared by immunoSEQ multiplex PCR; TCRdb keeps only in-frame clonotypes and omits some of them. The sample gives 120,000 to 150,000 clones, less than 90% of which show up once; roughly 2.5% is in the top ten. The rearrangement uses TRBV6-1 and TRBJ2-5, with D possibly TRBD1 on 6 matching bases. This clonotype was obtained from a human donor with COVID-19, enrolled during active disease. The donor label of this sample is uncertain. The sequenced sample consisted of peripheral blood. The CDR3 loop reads CASSEPGQGLQETQYF. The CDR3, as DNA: TGTGCCAGCAGTGAACCGGGGCAGGGGCTCCAAGAGACCCAGTACTTC.